This T cell receptor (beta chain) was obtained from a study of memory CD8 T cells in hepatitis C reinfection. Whole-study context: Two donors cleared primary HCV but became chronic after reinfection. Samples late or after reinfection came 12 to 24 weeks post-detection.

The time point is: late/post reinfection, 12 to 24 weeks after detection. No in vitro expansion preceded TCR sequencing of the sorted cells. At all three reinfection time points, viable CD3+ CD8+ CD45RO- cells from a couple of donors served as controls. Using immunoSEQ multiplex PCR, the repertoire was profiled, and TCRdb retains in-frame clones only, with some absent. The repertoire holds some 44,000 clones, about 88% seen once, with approximately 0.67% in the top ten. The CDR3 has 15 residues. Trimming removed 4 bases from V and 2 bases from J; junction bases left unmatched: 4. Germline V gene lookup returns CDR1 MGHRA and CDR2 YSYEKL.

The sample consisted of naive CD8+ T cells sorted from blood. The gene calls are TRBV4-1 and TRBJ2-3; 9 positions match TRBD2. The sequence was obtained from a man younger than 35 with hepatitis C virus infection. The CDR3: CASSPGLAFTDTQYF. For the CDR3, the DNA is TGCGCCAGCAGCCCGGGACTAGCTTTCACAGATACGCAGTATTTT.